This record covers a single T cell receptor beta chain. Some clones are missing from TCRdb's copy, which holds only in-frame ones; the method was immunoSEQ multiplex PCR. The sample holds over 250,000 clones, around 90% seen once. The data derive from a study of blood T cell repertoires in COVID-19. The V gene lost 4 bases and the J gene lost 1 base, with 13 bases spanning the gap. CDR3 size: 14 residues. Germline loops: CDR1 GTSNPN, CDR2 SVGIG (reference sequence). This clonotype originated in a woman in her 70s with COVID-19, enrolled during active disease. Sample: peripheral blood. This sequence joins TRBV30 and TRBJ1-1; D gene ambiguous. The CDR3 sequence is CAWNRRQPNTEAFF. The CDR3 nucleotides read TGTGCCTGGAATAGGCGGCAGCCGAACACTGAAGCTTTCTTT.